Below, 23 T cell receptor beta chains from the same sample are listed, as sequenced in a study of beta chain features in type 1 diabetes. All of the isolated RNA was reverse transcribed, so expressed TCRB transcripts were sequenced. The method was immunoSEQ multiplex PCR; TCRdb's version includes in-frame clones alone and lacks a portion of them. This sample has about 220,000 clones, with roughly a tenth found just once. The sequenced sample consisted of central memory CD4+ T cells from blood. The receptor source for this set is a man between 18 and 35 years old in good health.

The CDR3 DNA follows: TGTGCCAGCAGCGTAGTCGGGAGGGCTAGCACAGATACGCAGTATTTT. It specifies CASSVVGRASTDTQYF. The chain employs TRBV9 and TRBJ2-3; 8 positions match TRBD2. V trimming: 0 bases; J trimming: 0 bases; junction bases outside the gene matches: 3. This CDR3 contains 16 residues. Germline V gene lookup returns CDR1 SGDLS and CDR2 YYNGEE.

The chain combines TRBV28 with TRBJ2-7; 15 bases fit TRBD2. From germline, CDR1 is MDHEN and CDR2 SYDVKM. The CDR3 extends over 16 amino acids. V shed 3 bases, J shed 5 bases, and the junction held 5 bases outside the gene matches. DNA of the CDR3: TGTGCCAGCAGTTTCGGACTAGCGGGAGGGCAAGACGAGCAGTACTTC. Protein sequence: CASSFGLAGGQDEQYF.

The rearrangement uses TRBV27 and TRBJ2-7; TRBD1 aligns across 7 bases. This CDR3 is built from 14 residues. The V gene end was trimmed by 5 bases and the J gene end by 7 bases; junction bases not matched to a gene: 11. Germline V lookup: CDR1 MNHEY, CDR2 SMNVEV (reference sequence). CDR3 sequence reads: CASSPSRQGAEQYF. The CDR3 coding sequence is TGTGCCAGCAGTCCCTCCCGACAGGGAGCAGAGCAGTACTTC.

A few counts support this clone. CDR3: CASSQGQRPRYEQYF. The CDR3 DNA follows: TGCGCCAGCAGCCAAGGACAAAGGCCCCGCTACGAGCAGTACTTC. The V gene is TRBV4-3, the J gene TRBJ2-7, with D unclear. Germline CDR1 reads LGHNA; CDR2 reads YSLEER. This CDR3 contains 15 residues. Trimming shortened V by 1 base and J by 3 bases, and 13 bases separated the two germline ends.

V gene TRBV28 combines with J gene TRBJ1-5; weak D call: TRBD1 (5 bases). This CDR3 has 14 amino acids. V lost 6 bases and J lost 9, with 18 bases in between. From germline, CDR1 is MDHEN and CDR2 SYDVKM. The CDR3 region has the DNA TGTGCCAGCAGCGGGGAGCAGGGTCGAGTGCCCCAGCATTTT. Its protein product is CASSGEQGRVPQHF.

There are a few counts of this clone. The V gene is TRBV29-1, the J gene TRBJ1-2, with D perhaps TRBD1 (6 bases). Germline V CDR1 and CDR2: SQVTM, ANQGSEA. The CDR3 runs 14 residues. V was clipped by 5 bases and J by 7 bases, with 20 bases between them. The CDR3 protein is CSVSGPGVNLGYTF. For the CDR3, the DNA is TGCAGCGTTTCCGGGCCAGGGGTTAATCTTGGCTACACCTTC.

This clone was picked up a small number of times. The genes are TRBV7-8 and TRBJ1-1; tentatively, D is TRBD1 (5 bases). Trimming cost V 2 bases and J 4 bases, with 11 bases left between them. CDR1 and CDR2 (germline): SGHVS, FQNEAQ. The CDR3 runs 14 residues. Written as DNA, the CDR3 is TGTGCCAGCAGCTTACTAGACAGCTCCACTGAAGCTTTCTTT. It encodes CASSLLDSSTEAFF.

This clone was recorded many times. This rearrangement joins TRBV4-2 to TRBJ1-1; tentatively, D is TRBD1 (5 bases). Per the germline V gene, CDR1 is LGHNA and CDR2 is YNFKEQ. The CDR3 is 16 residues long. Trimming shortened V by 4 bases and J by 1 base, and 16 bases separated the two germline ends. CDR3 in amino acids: CASSPKSGQGNTEAFF. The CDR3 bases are TGTGCCAGCAGCCCCAAATCGGGGCAGGGGAACACTGAAGCTTTCTTT.

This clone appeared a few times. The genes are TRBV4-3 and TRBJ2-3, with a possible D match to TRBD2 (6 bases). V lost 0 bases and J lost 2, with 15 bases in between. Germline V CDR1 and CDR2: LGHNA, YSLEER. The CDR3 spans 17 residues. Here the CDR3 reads CASSQDDLGLHTDTQYF. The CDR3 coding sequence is TGCGCCAGCAGCCAAGATGATTTGGGACTCCACACAGATACGCAGTATTTT.

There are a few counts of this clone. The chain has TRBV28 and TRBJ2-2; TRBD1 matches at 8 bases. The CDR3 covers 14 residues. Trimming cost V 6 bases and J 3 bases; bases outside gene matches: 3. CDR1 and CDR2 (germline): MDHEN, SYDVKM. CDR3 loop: CASRLTGDTGELFF. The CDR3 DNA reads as TGTGCCAGCAGGTTGACAGGGGACACCGGGGAGCTGTTTTTT.

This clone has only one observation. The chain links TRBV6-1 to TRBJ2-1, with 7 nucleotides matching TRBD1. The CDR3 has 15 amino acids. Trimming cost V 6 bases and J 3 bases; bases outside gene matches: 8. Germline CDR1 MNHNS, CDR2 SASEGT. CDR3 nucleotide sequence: TGTGCCAGCAGCGACAGGGTCCGGGGCTACAATGAGCAGTTCTTC. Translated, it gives CASSDRVRGYNEQFF.

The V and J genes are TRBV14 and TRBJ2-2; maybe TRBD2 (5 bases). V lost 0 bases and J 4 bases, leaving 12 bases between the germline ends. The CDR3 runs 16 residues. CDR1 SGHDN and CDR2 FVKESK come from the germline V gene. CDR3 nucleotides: TGTGCCAGCAGCCAAGATCCGGGATCCTTCACCGGGGAGCTGTTTTTT. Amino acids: CASSQDPGSFTGELFF. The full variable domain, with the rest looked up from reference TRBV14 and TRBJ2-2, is EAGVTQFPSHSVIEKGQTVTLRCDPISGHDNLYWYRRVMGKEIKFLLHFVKESKQDESGMPNNRFLAERTGGTYSTLKVQPAELEDSGVYFCASSQDPGSFTGELFFGEGSRLTVL.

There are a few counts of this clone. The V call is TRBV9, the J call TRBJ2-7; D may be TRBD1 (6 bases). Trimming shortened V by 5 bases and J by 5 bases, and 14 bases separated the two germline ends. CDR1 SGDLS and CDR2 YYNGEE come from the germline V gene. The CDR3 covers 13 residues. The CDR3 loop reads CASSASQGHEQYF. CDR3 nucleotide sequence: TGTGCCAGCAGTGCATCACAGGGCCACGAGCAGTACTTC. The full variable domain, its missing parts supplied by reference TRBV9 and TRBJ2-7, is DSGVTQTPKHLITATGQRVTLRCSPRSGDLSVYWYQQSLDQGLQFLIQYYNGEERAKGNILERFSAQQFPDLHSELNLSSLELGDSALYFCASSASQGHEQYFGPGTRLTVT.

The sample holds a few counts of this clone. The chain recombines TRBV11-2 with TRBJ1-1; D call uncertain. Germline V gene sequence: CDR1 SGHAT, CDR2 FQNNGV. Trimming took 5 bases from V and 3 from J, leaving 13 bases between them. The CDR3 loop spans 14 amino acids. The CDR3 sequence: CASSLPGGYTEAFF. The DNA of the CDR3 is TGTGCCAGCAGCCTACCGGGCGGGTACACTGAAGCTTTCTTT.

CDR3 DNA sequence: TGTGCCAGCGGTAAAGACTACTCCTACAATGAGCAGTTCTTC. As protein: CASGKDYSYNEQFF. The chain is built from TRBV5-4 and TRBJ2-1; weak D call: TRBD2 (5 bases). Germline lookup yields CDR1 SGHNT and CDR2 YYREEE (reference sequence). V lost 7 bases and J lost 0, with 11 bases in between. The CDR3 loop spans 14 amino acids.

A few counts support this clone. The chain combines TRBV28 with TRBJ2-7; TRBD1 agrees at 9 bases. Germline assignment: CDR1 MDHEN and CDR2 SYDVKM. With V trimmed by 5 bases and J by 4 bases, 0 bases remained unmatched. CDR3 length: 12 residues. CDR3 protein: CASSDRGYEQYF. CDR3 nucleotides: TGTGCCAGCAGTGACAGGGGGTACGAGCAGTACTTC.

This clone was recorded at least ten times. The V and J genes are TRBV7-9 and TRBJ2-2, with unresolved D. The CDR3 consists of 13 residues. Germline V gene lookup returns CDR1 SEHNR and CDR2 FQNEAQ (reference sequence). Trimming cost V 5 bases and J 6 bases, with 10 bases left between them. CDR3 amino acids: CASSPGAAGELFF. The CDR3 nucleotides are TGTGCCAGCAGCCCTGGCGCGGCCGGGGAGCTGTTTTTT.

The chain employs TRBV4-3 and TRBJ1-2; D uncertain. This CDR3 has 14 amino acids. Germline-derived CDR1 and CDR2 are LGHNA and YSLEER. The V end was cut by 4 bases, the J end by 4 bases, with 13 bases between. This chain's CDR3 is CASSPGYEAYGYTF. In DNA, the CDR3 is TGCGCCAGCAGCCCTGGGTATGAAGCCTATGGCTACACCTTC.

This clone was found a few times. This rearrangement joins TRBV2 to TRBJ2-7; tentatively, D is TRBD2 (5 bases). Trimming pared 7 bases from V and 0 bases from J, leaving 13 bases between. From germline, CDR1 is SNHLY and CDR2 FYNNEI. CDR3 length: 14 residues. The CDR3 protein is CASIRGLLSYEQYF. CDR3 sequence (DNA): TGTGCCAGCATCCGGGGTCTCCTCTCCTACGAGCAGTACTTC.

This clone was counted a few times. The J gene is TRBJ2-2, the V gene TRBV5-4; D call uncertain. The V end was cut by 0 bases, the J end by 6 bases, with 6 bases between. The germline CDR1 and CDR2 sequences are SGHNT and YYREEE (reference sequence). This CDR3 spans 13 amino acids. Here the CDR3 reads CASSLEIAGELFF. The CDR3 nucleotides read TGTGCCAGCAGCTTGGAGATTGCCGGGGAGCTGTTTTTT.

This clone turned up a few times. CDR3 sequence reads: CASSLTLADTDTQYF. In DNA form, the CDR3 reads TGCGCCAGCAGCTTGACTCTAGCGGACACAGATACGCAGTATTTT. The rearrangement joins TRBV5-1 to TRBJ2-3; 7 bases are shared with TRBD2. Germline values: CDR1 SGHRS, CDR2 YFSETQ. CDR3 size: 15 residues. V was clipped by 1 base and J by 2 bases; unmatched bases: 4.

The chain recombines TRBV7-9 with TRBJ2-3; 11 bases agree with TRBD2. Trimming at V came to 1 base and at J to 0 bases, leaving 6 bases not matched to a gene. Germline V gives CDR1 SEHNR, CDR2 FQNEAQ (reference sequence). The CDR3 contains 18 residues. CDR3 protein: CASSLGSSGRTSTDTQYF. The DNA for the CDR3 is TGTGCCAGCAGCTTAGGTTCTAGCGGGAGGACTAGCACAGATACGCAGTATTTT.

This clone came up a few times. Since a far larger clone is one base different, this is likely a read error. The CDR3 DNA sequence: TGTGCCAGTAGTATGACCAGCGGGAGTTCGGGGAGGACAGATACGCAGTATTTT. Protein product: CASSMTSGSSGRTDTQYF. The rearrangement uses TRBV19 and TRBJ2-3; TRBD2 matches 8 bases. V lost 3 bases and J lost 3; bases outside the gene matches: 14. Germline CDR1 and CDR2: LNHDA and SQIVND (reference sequence). The CDR3 runs 18 residues.